This section outlines one T cell receptor (beta chain) sequence together with its context. The antigen it recognizes is unknown. A read error is possible here, since a much larger clone lies one base away. CDR1 and CDR2, per the germline V gene, are LGHNA and YNFKEQ. The CDR3, from cysteine to phenylalanine, totals 16 residues. Just the 48-base CDR3 DNA is kept, in frame starting at base 1. This sample is part of a study of identical twins (dated by TCRdb to between 2015 and 2016). Turning to the overall study: TCR alpha and beta repertoires from monozygotic twins, unrelated adults of various ages and cord blood were deep-sequenced to test whether fetal clonotypes persist. To rule out contamination, replicate twin experiments were performed at different times with different library preparation protocols.

The library relied on 5' RACE. The instrument given in TCRdb is Illumina HiSeq 2000. Template switching introduced a universal primer binding site; the final cDNA contained a unique molecular identifier, enabling accurate counting of TCR cDNA molecules. Specific primers in the conserved constant-segment region were used to synthesize first-strand cDNA for the TCR alpha and beta chains. To control for contamination, every cDNA library was double barcoded, receiving both a SMART-Mk sample barcode and Illumina barcodes. Two successive PCR steps introduced TruSeq adapter sequences along with Illumina sample barcodes. The Illumina HiSeq platform was used with custom primers to sequence TCR alpha and beta cDNA libraries. The authors' analysis ran thus. MiGEC processed the raw reads to extract unique molecular identifiers, while MiXCR was used to determine the CDR3 positions. For each individual, recombination models were inferred using an EM algorithm with the repgenHMM and IGoR tools. Shared clonotypes were analyzed with the tcR package in R, and sharing was normalized by the product of cloneset sizes. Out-of-frame nonproductive sequences were analyzed to study raw recombination free of thymic and clonal selection effects. TCRdb itself trimmed the public reads at Q25 with fastp, ran MiXCR and retained productive beta chains. Rows with a matching CDR3 protein are joined into one entry that keeps the most common DNA and genes. These V and J calls rely on TCRdb rather than the paper's analysis. The sample table contains around 1.7 million distinct CDR3 sequences; only one count was recorded for about 31% of them. Of the sample, about 0.27% falls within the top ten clones.

Only healthy Caucasian donors were included. Study-wide findings and limitations: Invariant T cells such as MAIT and iNKT could partly confound zero-insertion analyses, though diverse VJ usage argued against this for most clonotypes. Fewer insertions were carried by abundant cord blood beta clonotypes, a similar but weaker trend appeared in young adult naive repertoires, and no such trend appeared in memory repertoires. In monozygotic twins, recombination models systematically underestimated out-of-frame TCR alpha sharing, but the models matched the sharing seen between unrelated individuals. The excess sharing between twins in beta out-of-frame sequences was weaker because fewer shared sequences reduced the signal-to-noise ratio. Out-of-frame TCR alpha sequences shared between twins showed an excess of low generation-probability sequences compared with coincidental sharing between unrelated individuals. Conclusions relied on cross-sectional statistical analysis, since the same donors could not be followed over many years.

Sequenced sample: cord blood. The chain uses TRBV4-2 and TRBJ2-1; there is no confident call for the D gene. The last part of the DNA fits TRBJ2-7 better; the J call may be wrong. This clonotype was obtained from a newborn girl in good health. The bases are TGTGCCAGCAGCCAAGATAGCAGCGCCTCCTACAATGAGCAGTACTTC. It specifies CASSQDSSASYNEQYF.